The 11 T cell receptor beta chains in this list originate from one sample, sequenced in a study of blood T cell repertoires in COVID-19 (dated by TCRdb to the early 2020s). Library method: the immunoSEQ multiplex PCR assay. The table comes from immuneACCESS by way of TCRdb, which keeps in-frame sequences with V and J called. Part of the clones is missing from these tables; in studies checked, under half for an unresolved V gene and the rest for unknown reasons. A total of approximately 220,000 clones appear in this sample, roughly 80% of them only once. The top ten constitute roughly 7.9% of the sample. The sequencing input was peripheral blood. The source is a woman older than 75 with acute or convalescent COVID-19.

The V call is TRBV5-1, the J call TRBJ2-3, with no clear D. The CDR3 has 18 residues. Trimming pared 0 bases from V and 0 bases from J, leaving 17 bases between. Germline loops: CDR1 SGHRS, CDR2 YFSETQ. CDR3 residues: CASSLGPAGGTSTDTQYF. CDR3 in DNA: TGCGCCAGCAGCTTGGGCCCCGCCGGCGGTACTAGCACAGATACGCAGTATTTT.

The V gene is TRBV5-1, the J gene TRBJ1-2, with a weak D call TRBD1 (6 bases). Germline V gene sequence: CDR1 SGHRS, CDR2 YFSETQ. The CDR3 covers 15 residues. Trimming shortened V by 0 bases and J by 3 bases, and 12 bases separated the two germline ends. The CDR3 DNA follows: TGCGCCAGCAGCTTGGGCCAGGGGTCGTACTATGGCTACACCTTC. Translating it yields CASSLGQGSYYGYTF.

The chain employs TRBV5-1 and TRBJ2-5; TRBD2 matches 12 bases. The germline V gene has CDR1 SGHRS and CDR2 YFSETQ. The V segment lost 4 bases and the J segment 2 bases; nucleotides outside the gene matches: 6. The CDR3 extends over 16 amino acids. In nucleotides, the CDR3 is TGCGCCAGCAGCCCTAGACTAGCGGGGGCACAAGAGACCCAGTACTTC. The encoded protein is CASSPRLAGAQETQYF. Filled out from reference TRBV5-1 and TRBJ2-5, the complete variable domain reads KAGVTQTPRYLIKTRGQQVTLSCSPISGHRSVSWYQQTPGQGLQFLFEYFSETQRNKGNFPGRFSGRQFSNSRSEMNVSTLELGDSALYLCASSPRLAGAQETQYFGPGTRLLVL.

The chain joins TRBV21-1 to TRBJ2-7; the table's TRBD1 call for D was not verified on the DNA. TRBV21-1 is termed a pseudogene. The CDR3 sequence is 15 residues long. CDR3 DNA sequence: TGTGCCAGCACCACCGCACAAGACAGGCTCGACGAGCAGTACTTC. This codes for CASTTAQDRLDEQYF.

The V gene is TRBV9, the J gene TRBJ2-2; D is possibly TRBD1 (6 bases). V was pared by 4 bases and J by 4 bases, with 11 bases between. The CDR3 is 14 amino acids. In germline, CDR1 is SGDLS, CDR2 YYNGEE. The CDR3 spells CASSWTDITGELFF. The DNA of the CDR3 is TGTGCCAGCAGCTGGACAGACATCACCGGGGAGCTGTTTTTT. The full variable domain, rest sourced from reference TRBV9 and TRBJ2-2, is DSGVTQTPKHLITATGQRVTLRCSPRSGDLSVYWYQQSLDQGLQFLIQYYNGEERAKGNILERFSAQQFPDLHSELNLSSLELGDSALYFCASSWTDITGELFFGEGSRLTVL.

This chain joins TRBV7-9 and TRBJ1-1, with D possibly matching TRBD1 (6 bases). The CDR3 spans 13 residues. The germline gives CDR1 SEHNR, CDR2 FQNEAQ (reference sequence). V was cut by 4 bases and J by 7 bases, with 13 bases left in between. Written as DNA, the CDR3 is TGTGCCAGCAGCTCTTCCGGACAGTTTGAAGCTTTCTTT. It yields the protein CASSSSGQFEAFF.

The V call is TRBV30, the J call TRBJ1-3, with D hard to call. Looked up from germline, CDR1 is GTSNPN and CDR2 is SVGIG (reference sequence). The ends were cut back, 2 bases at V and 0 bases at J, with 11 bases in the middle. The CDR3 length is 15 residues. The CDR3 spells CAWSIPAGSGNTIYF. CDR3 nucleotides: TGTGCCTGGAGTATACCGGCAGGCTCTGGAAACACCATATATTTT.

The chain is built from TRBV5-4 and TRBJ2-1, with TRBD2 matching 8 bases. The ends lost 4 bases at V and 7 bases at J; junction bases unmatched: 13. The CDR3 extends over 16 amino acids. The germline gives CDR1 SGHNT, CDR2 YYREEE (reference sequence). The DNA for the CDR3 is TGTGCCAGCAGCCCCCAAAGGTCGGGAGGGCGGAATGAGCAGTTCTTC. Amino acids: CASSPQRSGGRNEQFF. Supplemented by reference TRBV5-4 and TRBJ2-1, the full variable domain reads ETGVTQSPTHLIKTRGQQVTLRCSSQSGHNTVSWYQQALGQGPQFIFQYYREEENGRGNFPPRFSGLQFPNYSSELNVNALELDDSALYLCASSPQRSGGRNEQFFGPGTRLTVL.

The chain joins TRBV19 to TRBJ1-1, with a weak D call TRBD1 (6 bases). From germline, CDR1 is LNHDA and CDR2 SQIVND (reference sequence). The CDR3 loop spans 14 amino acids. V was cut by 5 bases and J by 5 bases, with 15 bases left in between. The DNA for the CDR3 is TGTGCCAGTAGTGTAACAGGGAGGGGGACTGAAGCTTTCTTT. It codes for CASSVTGRGTEAFF.

This clone occurred once. The rearrangement joins TRBV29-1 to TRBJ1-3; no clear D gene. Trimming took off 2 bases at V and 9 bases at J, with 11 bases between the two ends. Germline V gene lookup returns CDR1 SQVTM and CDR2 ANQGSEA. This CDR3 is built from 12 residues. The CDR3 nucleotides are TGCAGCGTTGAAATCCGAGCTACCACCATATATTTT. Its protein product is CSVEIRATTIYF.

The V call is TRBV29-1, the J call TRBJ1-2; no firm D call. Germline loops: CDR1 SQVTM, CDR2 ANQGSEA. V lost 2 bases and J 7 bases, leaving 17 bases between the germline ends. This CDR3 region has 14 residues. The CDR3 bases are TGCAGCGTTGAATTCGGACGTGGAGGCGCTGGCTACACCTTC. This gives the protein CSVEFGRGGAGYTF.